This T cell receptor beta chain originates from a study of shared clonotypes between healthy human individuals (dated by TCRdb to about 2020). Notes on the research overall: A few men and a couple of women, aged 18 to 49 years, made up the cohort. Different laboratories and diverse techniques were used to prepare libraries and sequence TCR repertoires, to increase sequencing depth and limit assay-specific biases. Blood TCR repertoires of about five healthy adults were deeply sequenced to estimate repertoire size and the extent of clonotype sharing between individuals. Leukapheresis yielded between about 0.85 and 10 billion PBMCs per donor. For each donor, CD4 naive and CD4 memory were each run on three plates, CD8 naive on two plates, and CD8 memory on one plate.

TCR CDR3 regions were amplified from genomic DNA by multiplex PCR using the deep immunoSEQ assay. Genomic DNA extracted from each cell subset was distributed evenly over all wells of several immunoSEQ 96-well plates, and each plate served as one replicate. Each replicate PCR for sorted subsets received roughly 200 ng genomic DNA, equal to tens of thousands of T cell genomes. Purified libraries were quantified with a Qubit 3.0 fluorometer, sized on a Bioanalyzer 2100, and re-quantified with the KAPA Library Quantification kit. Each immunoSEQ 96-well plate was sequenced on its own single-read 150-cycle Illumina NextSeq 550 flow cell. As for how the authors treated the data: Because only junctional sequences without quality scores were contained in the immunoSEQ output, filtering matching that applied to full-length reads could not be performed. To assign V/J genes and CDR3, sequences were annotated using PyIR, a Python wrapper for IgBLAST v1.9, with IMGT germline references. Reads were filtered out if the reads had weak V/J assignments (E-value above 1e-6), no CDR3, stop codons, out-of-frame junctions, or ambiguous translated residues. A V3J clonotype was defined by an identical inferred V gene, J gene, and CDR3 amino acid sequence. The percentage overlap between two repertoires was calculated by dividing the number of shared unique clonotypes by the size of the smaller repertoire. Richness of each repertoire was evaluated using RTK rarefaction, the Chao1 estimator, and Recon v2.1 estimates of unobserved clonotypes. For all TCRbeta clonotypes obtained by the gDNA method from four donors, generation probabilities were computed with OLGA. TCRdb carries this immuneACCESS record with in-frame sequences only. Its versions omit some clonotypes, under half of them owing to an unresolved V gene in the studies checked, with the rest unexplained. Clonal size and the V and J genes are those of that table, whereas D and trimming came from the DNA. The sample table holds more than 2 million clones, of which almost 96% were seen once. Less than 0.15% of the sample goes to the ten largest clones.

Concerning this clone: Its cognate antigen has yet to be identified. One base away there is no much larger clone; base qualities are not given.

Donors were healthy HIV-negative adults with no recently reported acute infections or vaccinations. Every donor was a Caucasian adult living in Nashville, Tennessee, USA. CD4+ T cells were enriched by magnetic negative selection; naive cells were then positively selected on CD45RA, and the negative fraction formed the memory subset. Blood was obtained by leukapheresis, after which PBMCs were separated by Ficoll-Histopaque density gradient centrifugation and cryopreserved in liquid nitrogen vapor phase. Analytical flow cytometry was used to check the purity and quantity of each magnetically sorted T cell population. Each sorted fraction had its genomic DNA isolated and then quantified by UV absorbance on a Nanodrop 2000c. General conclusions and limits of the study: Incomplete sequencing was indicated by rarefaction of sorted-subset datasets, despite the large sequencing depth. Compared with non-shared clonotypes, clonotypes shared by all four sorted-subset donors had higher generation probabilities. Pairwise subsampling indicated that sequencing depth was expected to affect the degree of clonotype sharing among donors. Sampling was restricted to blood, and TCR repertoires in tissues likely differ from the TCR repertoires found in blood. Because the study included only a small number of donors, the genetic and exposure-history diversity represented was limited. Estimated clonotype richness was generally larger for naive than for memory subsets. When several donors were compared, the shared fraction of clonotypes was around 5% for naive CD4, less than 4% for naive CD8, 2.3% for memory CD4, and less than 0.45% for memory CD8.

Via the germline V gene, CDR1 is SGHRS and CDR2 YFSETQ. Between the V and J ends, shortened by 1 base and 8 bases respectively, the junction contains 10 bases. The CDR3 goes from the cysteine to the phenylalanine over 14 residues. Solely the CDR3 DNA is kept, with 42 bases framed from the first base. The sequenced sample was naive CD4+ T cells sorted from blood. The sample's cell subset or site label, in plain terms: CD45RA+ positively selected. The chain is made from TRBV5-1 and TRBJ1-6; a confident D gene designation cannot be given. This TCR was sampled from a man in his late teens or twenties in good health. The DNA sequence is as follows: TGCGCCAGCAGCTTGTCAGCGAAGGATTCACCCCTCCACTTT. It is translated as CASSLSAKDSPLHF.